These T cell receptor beta chains were read from a single sample in a study of blood T cells in healthy people across ages. MiXCR, run by TCRdb on the 5' RACE reads, gives a single entry per CDR3 protein. The table lists approximately 1.5 million distinct CDR3 sequences, around 36% of them singletons. The sequencing sample was made of blood. These receptors were taken from a woman under 40 in good health. Each CDR3 is given with its conserved first and last residue. Fields, in order: CDR3 protein, CDR3 DNA, clone size, CDR3 length, J gene, D gene, V gene. The D gene is left open where the match is weak. Not every row has a clone size; where given, it reads once, few, many or a size class.

CDR3aa: CAWTRGGGNYGYTF; CDR3nt: TGTGCCTGGACCCGGGGAGGGGGGAACTATGGCTACACCTTC; abundance: -; len: 14; j_gene: TRBJ1-2; d_gene: -; v_gene: TRBV30
CDR3aa: CSDATGGAHNEQFF; CDR3nt: TGCAGCGACGCGACAGGGGGTGCCCACAATGAGCAGTTCTTC; abundance: -; len: 14; j_gene: TRBJ2-1; d_gene: TRBD1; v_gene: TRBV29-1
CDR3aa: CASSLTAGYGYTF; CDR3nt: TGTGCCAGCAGTCTGACTGCGGGCTATGGCTACACCTTC; abundance: few; len: 13; j_gene: TRBJ1-2; d_gene: -; v_gene: TRBV7-9
CDR3aa: CAWSGGGSHEQFF; CDR3nt: TGTGCCTGGAGTGGGGGTGGTAGCCATGAGCAGTTCTTC; abundance: -; len: 13; j_gene: TRBJ2-1; d_gene: -; v_gene: TRBV30
CDR3aa: CASSQDRTYQETQYF; CDR3nt: TGCGCCAGCAGCCAAGATCGGACGTACCAAGAGACCCAGTACTTC; abundance: -; len: 15; j_gene: TRBJ2-5; d_gene: -; v_gene: TRBV4-1
CDR3aa: CASSYLGGPNSQHF; CDR3nt: TGTGCCAGCAGTTACCTGGGCGGCCCTAACTCCCAGCATTTT; abundance: -; len: 14; j_gene: TRBJ1-5; d_gene: -; v_gene: TRBV6-6
CDR3aa: CASSLARVGEKLFF; CDR3nt: TGTGCCAGCAGTTTAGCCCGGGTTGGGGAAAAACTGTTTTTT; abundance: few; len: 14; j_gene: TRBJ1-4; d_gene: -; v_gene: TRBV12-3/TRBV12-4
CDR3aa: CAISDLDRQGTYNEQFF; CDR3nt: TGTGCCATCAGTGACCTCGATAGACAGGGAACCTACAATGAGCAGTTCTTC; abundance: -; len: 17; j_gene: TRBJ2-1; d_gene: TRBD1; v_gene: TRBV10-3
CDR3aa: CASSQESRRVSGANVLTF; CDR3nt: TGTGCCAGCAGCCAAGAAAGCCGCAGGGTCTCCGGGGCCAACGTCCTGACTTTC; abundance: -; len: 18; j_gene: TRBJ2-6; d_gene: -; v_gene: TRBV3-1
CDR3aa: CASSQGGAFQETQYF; CDR3nt: TGTGCCAGCAGCCAAGGAGGCGCCTTCCAAGAGACCCAGTACTTC; abundance: -; len: 15; j_gene: TRBJ2-5; d_gene: -; v_gene: TRBV14